The TCR beta chain described here comes from a study of control samples from healthy donors and cancer patients. This CDR3 is built from 15 residues. The V gene lost 1 base and the J gene lost 7 bases, with 14 bases spanning the gap. The germline gives CDR1 SEHNR, CDR2 FQNEAQ (reference sequence). Assay: immunoSEQ multiplex PCR; the TCRdb copy retains only in-frame clones and omits some. This sample has 73,000 or so clones, with more than 85% found just once. The source of this sequence is a woman aged 45-65 years in good health. The sequencing sample was made of blood. The V call is TRBV7-9, the J call TRBJ2-1, with D possibly TRBD2 on 6 matching bases. The CDR3: CASSLVSQLANEQFF. CDR3 in DNA: TGTGCCAGCAGCTTAGTGAGCCAGCTAGCGAATGAGCAGTTCTTC.